The rows below give T cell receptor beta chains drawn from one sample of a study of spatial heterogeneity in lung cancer. MiXCR, applied by TCRdb to the 5' RACE reads, yields one record per CDR3 protein. The table shows 15,000 to 20,000 distinct CDR3 sequences, with under 20% occurring only once. The input for sequencing was PBMCs, taken at surgery. Receptors were obtained from a male donor with early-stage non-small cell lung cancer. Each CDR3 is given with its conserved first and last residue. Each record gives: V gene, D gene, J gene, clone size, CDR3 DNA, CDR3 protein. D genes are given only for firm matches. Where a row states a size, it is once, few, many or the class of an expanded clone; other rows omit it.

V gene: TRBV6-6
D gene: TRBD1
J gene: TRBJ2-2
clone size: NA
CDR3 DNA: TGTGCCAGCAGTCCAGGACAGGAGACGAACACCGGGGAGCTGTTTTTT
CDR3 protein: CASSPGQETNTGELFF

V gene: TRBV12-3/TRBV12-4
D gene: TRBD1
J gene: TRBJ2-5
clone size: NA
CDR3 DNA: TGTGCCAGCAGTTCCGGGACAGGGGGCGCGGGAGAGACCCAGTACTTC
CDR3 protein: CASSSGTGGAGETQYF

V gene: TRBV6-7
D gene: TRBD2
J gene: TRBJ2-3
clone size: few
CDR3 DNA: TGTGCCAGCAGTCTGTACCAGACTAGCGGGGGGGCCATCGGAACAGATACGCAGTATTTT
CDR3 protein: CASSLYQTSGGAIGTDTQYF

V gene: TRBV5-1
D gene: NA
J gene: TRBJ1-5
clone size: many
CDR3 DNA: TGCGCCAGCAGCTTTGGCGGTCACAATCAGCCCCAGCATTTT
CDR3 protein: CASSFGGHNQPQHF

V gene: TRBV7-8
D gene: NA
J gene: TRBJ2-5
clone size: medium-sized
CDR3 DNA: TGTGCCAGCAGCTCAACCGCGGGACAAGCTATCCAAGAGACCCAGTACTTC
CDR3 protein: CASSSTAGQAIQETQYF

V gene: TRBV20-1
D gene: NA
J gene: TRBJ1-4
clone size: many
CDR3 DNA: TGCAGTGCTGGGAGACCAGGGGATGAAAAACTGTTTTTT
CDR3 protein: CSAGRPGDEKLFF

V gene: TRBV20-1
D gene: TRBD2
J gene: TRBJ2-3
clone size: NA
CDR3 DNA: TGCAGTGCTAGGCTAGCGGGGGCCGGCACAGATACGCAGTATTTT
CDR3 protein: CSARLAGAGTDTQYF

V gene: TRBV11-3
D gene: NA
J gene: TRBJ2-1
clone size: many
CDR3 DNA: TGTGCCAGCAGCTTCGAACAGGGTTCCGGGTACAATGAGCAGTTCTTC
CDR3 protein: CASSFEQGSGYNEQFF

V gene: TRBV27
D gene: NA
J gene: TRBJ2-1
clone size: few
CDR3 DNA: TGTGCCAGCTCCCTTTCCTACAATGAGCAGTTCTTC
CDR3 protein: CASSLSYNEQFF

V gene: TRBV27
D gene: NA
J gene: TRBJ2-2
clone size: NA
CDR3 DNA: TGTGCCACCTCGCCGGGTCGGCCGGCCGGGGAGCTGTTTTTT
CDR3 protein: CATSPGRPAGELFF

V gene: TRBV20-1
D gene: NA
J gene: TRBJ2-7
clone size: medium-sized
CDR3 DNA: TGCAGTGCCCAATCCGGGGGCTACGAGCAGTACTTC
CDR3 protein: CSAQSGGYEQYF

V gene: TRBV4-1
D gene: NA
J gene: TRBJ2-1
clone size: few
CDR3 DNA: TGCGCCAGCAGCCAAGGGACGGGCAATGAGCAGTTCTTC
CDR3 protein: CASSQGTGNEQFF

V gene: TRBV10-3
D gene: NA
J gene: TRBJ2-2
clone size: NA
CDR3 DNA: TGTGCCCATCAAGGGGAAGGCACCGGGGAGCTGTTTTTT
CDR3 protein: CAHQGEGTGELFF

V gene: TRBV19
D gene: NA
J gene: TRBJ2-1
clone size: few
CDR3 DNA: TGTGCCAGTAGTATTTCCCCCTACTACAATGAGCAGTTCTTC
CDR3 protein: CASSISPYYNEQFF

V gene: TRBV29-1
D gene: TRBD1
J gene: TRBJ2-7
clone size: NA
CDR3 DNA: TGCAGCGTACAAACAGGGGGCTCCTACGAGCAGTACTTC
CDR3 protein: CSVQTGGSYEQYF

V gene: TRBV19
D gene: NA
J gene: TRBJ1-1
clone size: medium-sized
CDR3 DNA: TGTGCCAGTAGTTACTGGGACACTGAAGCTTTCTTT
CDR3 protein: CASSYWDTEAFF

V gene: TRBV20-1
D gene: NA
J gene: TRBJ1-2
clone size: NA
CDR3 DNA: TGCAGGAGCGGACTTTCCTATGGCTACACCTTC
CDR3 protein: CRSGLSYGYTF

V gene: TRBV5-1
D gene: NA
J gene: TRBJ2-5
clone size: many
CDR3 DNA: TGCGCCAGCAGCTTGGAGACTAAAGAGACCCAGTACTTC
CDR3 protein: CASSLETKETQYF

V gene: TRBV5-1
D gene: TRBD1
J gene: TRBJ1-6
clone size: many
CDR3 DNA: TGCGCCAGCAGCTCCACAGGGGGGACTTCACCCCTCCACTTT
CDR3 protein: CASSSTGGTSPLHF

V gene: TRBV20-1
D gene: TRBD2
J gene: TRBJ2-3
clone size: many
CDR3 DNA: TGCAGTGCTAGAGGGGTAGCGGGGATCACAAATACGCAGTATTTT
CDR3 protein: CSARGVAGITNTQYF

V gene: TRBV28
D gene: TRBD1
J gene: TRBJ2-6
clone size: NA
CDR3 DNA: TGTGCCAGCGAACCGGGACAGGGCTACTCTGGGGCCAACGTCCTGACTTTC
CDR3 protein: CASEPGQGYSGANVLTF

V gene: TRBV9
D gene: NA
J gene: TRBJ2-3
clone size: few
CDR3 DNA: TGTGCCAGCAGCGTAGGGTTAGCGGCAGGAACAGATACGCAGTATTTT
CDR3 protein: CASSVGLAAGTDTQYF